This entry lists 28 T cell receptor beta chains sequenced from one sample in a study of OX40 agonist ivuxolimab in advanced cancers. Assay: immunoSEQ multiplex PCR; the TCRdb copy retains only in-frame clones and omits some. Here the sample spans 94,000 or so clones, around 84% being singletons. The sequenced sample was CD4+ or CD8+ T cells sorted from blood, obtained in a trial of the OX40 agonist ivuxolimab. These receptors were obtained from an adult with an advanced solid tumor such as melanoma, head and neck, liver or kidney cancer.

The chain couples TRBV28 to TRBJ2-3, with unresolved D. The V gene's germline CDR1 is MDHEN and CDR2 SYDVKM. V was pared by 8 bases and J by 9 bases, with 6 bases between. This CDR3 has 9 residues. CDR3: CASGRTQYF. CDR3 sequence (DNA): TGTGCCAGCGGCAGGACGCAGTATTTT.

V is TRBV28 and J is TRBJ2-5, with TRBD1 as a possible D gene (5 bases). Germline V lookup: CDR1 MDHEN, CDR2 SYDVKM. Trimming left V 8 bases short and J 7 bases short, with 17 bases between. The CDR3 is 13 amino acids. The CDR3 here is CASDNRPGRTQYF. In DNA, the CDR3 is TGTGCCAGCGATAACAGGCCAGGTCGGACCCAGTACTTC.

The sample holds one count of this clone. The chain is built from TRBV7-2 and TRBJ1-2; 9 nucleotides match TRBD1. V lost 1 base to trimming and J lost 0 bases; unmatched junction nucleotides: 3. Germline V CDR1 and CDR2: SGHTA, FQGNSA. This CDR3 region has 16 residues. This CDR3 reads CASSLDGTGSNYGYTF. CDR3 coding DNA: TGTGCCAGCAGCTTAGACGGGACAGGGTCTAACTATGGCTACACCTTC.

V gene TRBV28 combines with J gene TRBJ1-5; D gene unclear. Trimming shortened V by 7 bases and J by 1 base, and 8 bases separated the two germline ends. This CDR3 spans 13 amino acids. The germline V gene has CDR1 MDHEN and CDR2 SYDVKM. Written as DNA, the CDR3 is TGTGCCAGCATCTTGAGGAGCAATCAGCCCCAGCATTTT. The encoded protein is CASILRSNQPQHF.

V is TRBV7-2 and J is TRBJ2-5; TRBD1 is a possible D gene (5 bases). Trimming cost V 7 bases and J 2 bases, with 8 bases left between them. Germline V gene data show CDR1 as SGHTA and CDR2 as FQGNSA. The CDR3 extends over 12 amino acids. CDR3 nucleotide sequence: TGTGCCAGCAACCGACAGCAAGAGACCCAGTACTTC. Protein product: CASNRQQETQYF.

This clone was found once. J is TRBJ1-5 and V is TRBV11-2; the D gene is possibly TRBD1 (5 bases). Germline-derived CDR1 and CDR2 are SGHAT and FQNNGV. The V gene lost 1 base and the J gene lost 7 bases, with 8 bases spanning the gap. This CDR3 spans 13 amino acids. For the CDR3, the DNA is TGTGCCAGCAGCTTAGTAGGGGTCCAGCCCCAGCATTTT. It encodes CASSLVGVQPQHF.

In its sample, this clone was seen once. The genes are TRBV4-2 and TRBJ1-5; D gene unclear. The CDR3 runs to 15 residues. With 0 bases removed from V and 4 bases from J, the gap between germline ends came to 10 bases. Germline CDR1 reads LGHNA; CDR2 reads YNFKEQ. DNA for the CDR3: TGTGCCAGCAGCCAAGAATGGCGAGGGAATCAGCCCCAGCATTTT. This gives the protein CASSQEWRGNQPQHF.

CDR3 DNA: TGTGCCAGCAGCTTAACCGGAAGAGGGACAGGGCTCCCTGAAGCTTTCTTT. Amino acids: CASSLTGRGTGLPEAFF. The rearrangement links TRBV7-3 to TRBJ1-1; TRBD1 agrees at 9 bases. The V gene end was trimmed by 0 bases and the J gene end by 6 bases; junction bases not matched to a gene: 11. The CDR3 has 17 amino acids. Germline CDR1 and CDR2: SGHTA and FQGTGA.

This chain joins TRBV9 and TRBJ2-3; D gene unclear. V lost 0 bases and J 0 bases, leaving 8 bases between the germline ends. The CDR3 runs to 15 residues. Germline CDR1 is SGDLS and CDR2 is YYNGEE. The CDR3 DNA reads TGTGCCAGCAGCGTAGCTGGCCTTAGCACAGATACGCAGTATTTT. Amino acid sequence: CASSVAGLSTDTQYF.

The gene calls are TRBV28 and TRBJ1-2; D not certain. The germline V gene has CDR1 MDHEN and CDR2 SYDVKM. This CDR3 has 11 residues. V lost 6 bases and J 1 base, leaving 3 bases between the germline ends. Here the CDR3 reads CASSSNYGYTF. The CDR3 nucleotides read TGTGCCAGCAGCAGTAACTATGGCTACACCTTC.

The chain uses TRBV23-1 and TRBJ1-6; D is undetermined. TRBV23-1 is flagged as an ORF with uncertain function. V lost 0 bases to trimming and J lost 7 bases, with 4 bases between them. The CDR3 runs to 13 residues. The CDR3 DNA follows: TGCGCCAGCAGTCAATCGGGAAATTCACCCCTCCACTTT. Its translation is CASSQSGNSPLHF.

The chain uses TRBV4-1 and TRBJ1-2; no definite D call. Per the germline V gene, CDR1 is MGHRA and CDR2 is YSYEKL. The germline V and J ends were trimmed by 1 base and 8 bases, with 14 bases remaining between them. CDR3 size: 14 residues. CDR3 sequence: CASSQVGGPGGYTF. The CDR3, as DNA: TGCGCCAGCAGCCAAGTAGGAGGCCCCGGGGGCTACACCTTC.

This clone has more than one count but fewer than ten. The chain couples TRBV9 to TRBJ2-7; tentatively, D is TRBD1 (7 bases). The CDR3 runs to 14 residues. Germline CDR1 and CDR2: SGDLS and YYNGEE. V was shortened by 2 bases and J by 12 bases, with 21 bases between the two germline ends. The CDR3: CASSVRRDSSELYF. DNA for the CDR3: TGTGCCAGCAGCGTCCGGCGGGACAGTTCAGAGTTGTACTTC. The full variable domain, with the rest looked up from reference TRBV9 and TRBJ2-7, is DSGVTQTPKHLITATGQRVTLRCSPRSGDLSVYWYQQSLDQGLQFLIQYYNGEERAKGNILERFSAQQFPDLHSELNLSSLELGDSALYFCASSVRRDSSELYFGPGTRLTVT.

This clone was found a few times. The chain has TRBV7-4 and TRBJ2-7, with D perhaps TRBD1 (6 bases). V was trimmed by 7 bases and J by 4 bases, leaving 32 bases between them. The V gene's germline CDR1 is SGHVT and CDR2 SQSDAQ. The CDR3 sequence is 19 residues long. The CDR3 region is CASTDPGQSTMGPLYEQYF. The CDR3 nucleotides are TGTGCCAGCACCGATCCGGGACAATCCACAATGGGTCCCCTTTACGAGCAGTACTTC.

This clone has only one observation. The chain has TRBV5-4 and TRBJ2-7, with 8 bases identical to TRBD2. Germline V gene lookup returns CDR1 SGHNT and CDR2 YYREEE (reference sequence). V lost 1 base, J lost 3 bases, and 3 bases stayed unmatched. The CDR3 loop spans 14 amino acids. The CDR3 DNA follows: TGTGCCAGCAGCTTGAGTAGCGGGGTCTACGAGCAGTACTTC. This sequence encodes CASSLSSGVYEQYF.

This clone appeared a single time. The chain is built from TRBV6-1 and TRBJ1-4; 8 nucleotides match TRBD1. CDR3 length: 15 amino acids. J gave up 6 bases and V 5 bases, and 8 bases lay outside the gene matches. The V gene's germline CDR1 is MNHNS and CDR2 SASEGT. CDR3 DNA: TGTGCCAGCAGTTTCATAGGACAGGGTGATGAAAAACTGTTTTTT. Translated: CASSFIGQGDEKLFF.

V usage is TRBV18 and J usage is TRBJ1-6; D is undetermined. V lost 4 bases and J 5 bases, leaving 12 bases between the germline ends. The CDR3 extends over 15 amino acids. Germline CDR1 and CDR2: KGHSH and LQKENI. CDR3 sequence: CASSRMTVDNSPLHF. The CDR3 nucleotides are TGTGCCAGCTCACGTATGACGGTTGATAATTCACCCCTCCACTTT.

The chain couples TRBV2 to TRBJ1-2, with D possibly matching TRBD1 (5 bases). Trimming shortened V by 5 bases and J by 5 bases, and 15 bases separated the two germline ends. Germline V gene sequence: CDR1 SNHLY, CDR2 FYNNEI. The CDR3 is made up of 14 amino acids. CDR3 nucleotides: TGTGCCAGCAGTCGTCGGGGGGACGGGTATGGCTACACCTTC. Its translation is CASSRRGDGYGYTF.

The V and J genes are TRBV7-2 and TRBJ2-1; D not resolved. Germline V gene data show CDR1 as SGHTA and CDR2 as FQGNSA. The CDR3 runs 12 residues. With 4 bases removed from V and 10 bases from J, the gap between germline ends came to 11 bases. In DNA, the CDR3 is TGTGCCAGCAGCTCTTACAGCCGGGAGCAGTTCTTC. Its translation: CASSSYSREQFF.

This clone occurred a few times. The rearrangement joins TRBV30 to TRBJ2-7; D ambiguous. The ends were cut back, 1 base at V and 4 bases at J, with 5 bases in the middle. Germline values: CDR1 GTSNPN, CDR2 SVGIG (reference sequence). There are 11 residues in the CDR3. CDR3: CAWSAEYEQYF. The CDR3 DNA reads TGTGCCTGGAGTGCCGAGTACGAGCAGTACTTC.

This clone was seen just once. The rearrangement joins TRBV15 to TRBJ2-1; D remains ambiguous. This CDR3 spans 15 amino acids. The V end was cut by 0 bases, the J end by 7 bases, with 13 bases between. From germline, CDR1 is LNHNV and CDR2 YYDKDF (reference sequence). CDR3: CATSRDGGIKNEQFF. The CDR3 DNA reads TGTGCCACCAGCAGAGATGGTGGGATTAAGAATGAGCAGTTCTTC.

V gene TRBV6-5 combines with J gene TRBJ1-1; D ambiguous. CDR1 is MNHEY and CDR2 is SVGAGI in the germline V gene. Deletions cut 0 bases from V and 5 bases from J, with 10 bases between. The CDR3 runs 14 residues. In DNA, the CDR3 is TGTGCCAGCAGTTACTCGTTTGGGGAGACTGAAGCTTTCTTT. It specifies CASSYSFGETEAFF.

The CDR3 region is CASSLEGSYGYTF. DNA for the CDR3: TGCGCCAGCAGCTTGGAAGGGAGCTATGGCTACACCTTC. The genes are TRBV5-1 and TRBJ1-2, with D unclear. Germline V lookup: CDR1 SGHRS, CDR2 YFSETQ. V was trimmed by 0 bases and J by 4 bases, leaving 7 bases between them. The CDR3 loop spans 13 amino acids. The full variable domain, in which reference TRBV5-1 and TRBJ1-2 provide the parts outside the CDR3, is KAGVTQTPRYLIKTRGQQVTLSCSPISGHRSVSWYQQTPGQGLQFLFEYFSETQRNKGNFPGRFSGRQFSNSRSEMNVSTLELGDSALYLCASSLEGSYGYTFGSGTRLTVV.

The chain employs TRBV6-1 and TRBJ2-1; the match to TRBD1 covers 9 bases. V lost 6 bases to trimming and J lost 7 bases; unmatched junction nucleotides: 10. Germline V gene lookup returns CDR1 MNHNS and CDR2 SASEGT. CDR3 size: 15 residues. CDR3 in amino acids: CASRGDREFRNEQFF. CDR3 DNA: TGTGCCAGCAGGGGGGACAGGGAATTTAGAAATGAGCAGTTCTTC.

The V gene is TRBV29-1, the J gene TRBJ2-1; 11 bases are a match to TRBD1. The CDR3 is made up of 14 amino acids. After removal of 5 bases from V and 6 bases from J, the junction contained 6 bases not matched to a gene. Germline V gene data show CDR1 as SQVTM and CDR2 as ANQGSEA. The CDR3 here is CSVQRDRGANEQFF. In nucleotides, the CDR3 is TGCAGCGTTCAGCGGGACAGGGGGGCCAATGAGCAGTTCTTC.

V usage is TRBV5-1 and J usage is TRBJ1-2; 7 bases fit TRBD1. CDR1 and CDR2 (germline): SGHRS, YFSETQ. This CDR3 contains 14 residues. With 4 bases clipped from V and 6 bases from J, the junction kept 9 bases outside the gene matches. CDR3 sequence (DNA): TGCGCCAGCAGCCCCGGACAGGACGTGGATGGCTACACCTTC. Translating gives CASSPGQDVDGYTF.

The CDR3 region has the DNA TGTGCCAGCAGTTTGGGAGGGGGGCAAGCTAACTATGGCTACACCTTC. Translated, it gives CASSLGGGQANYGYTF. The chain links TRBV28 to TRBJ1-2, with D maybe TRBD1 (6 bases). V lost 3 bases to trimming and J lost 0 bases, with 14 bases between them. This CDR3 has 16 amino acids. Germline lookup yields CDR1 MDHEN and CDR2 SYDVKM.

The genes are TRBV6-5 and TRBJ2-3; tentative D call: TRBD1 (5 bases). V lost 5 bases, J lost 0 bases, and 12 bases lay in between. Germline V gene data show CDR1 as MNHEY and CDR2 as SVGAGI. The CDR3 has 15 amino acids. The CDR3, as DNA: TGTGCCAGCAGTAGGTCCAGGGTTAGCACAGATACGCAGTATTTT. It is translated as CASSRSRVSTDTQYF.